This T cell receptor (beta chain) was captured in a study of human T cells and chemical hapten exposure. The wider study: Diphenylcyclopropenone doses were given weekly to the scalps of patients across the roughly 25-week study.

The V end was cut by 5 bases, the J end by 0 bases, with 14 bases between. Per germline, CDR1 SGHVS and CDR2 FQNEAQ. CDR3 length: 15 amino acids. Time point described: patch test 2, 6 weeks after DPC sensitization. Treatment of the sample: therapeutic diphenylcyclopropenone sensitization with weekly scalp DPC. In every case, blood was obtained before the patch test was applied. Each donor was an alopecia patient between 18 and 70 years of age who qualified for DPC. This clonotype has just a few counts. TCRdb fed the RACE reads into MiXCR, producing one record per CDR3 protein. In the table there are fewer than 95,000 distinct CDR3 sequences, approximately 10% of which are singletons.

The TCR originated in a man aged 40-49 years with alopecia areata. Some clones in this sample may be carry-over from other donors' samples. The sequences come from whole blood, collected in connection with sensitization to the hapten diphenylcyclopropenone (DPC). The V and J genes are TRBV7-8 and TRBJ2-7; D remains unclear. The CDR3 region is CASSAQQADSYEQYF. The CDR3 bases are TGTGCCAGCAGCGCACAGCAGGCCGACTCCTACGAGCAGTACTTC.